This T cell receptor beta chain was recorded in a study of blood T cell repertoires in COVID-19. About the research overall: Acute and convalescent COVID-19 samples came from the United States, Italy and Spain. T cells, B-cell-depleted T cells, or PBMCs provided the cDNA or gDNA that served as material.

Original processing notes: Reference gene primer amplification gave estimated nucleated cell counts. Sequencing was performed with immunoSEQ multiplex PCR; in TCRdb, only in-frame clones are kept and a portion is missing. V and J calls and clone size are given by that table; D and trimming were obtained from the DNA. The sample has around 300,000 clones, approximately 85% seen once. In the case of this clone: The same CDR3 can be traced to other DNA sequences in this sample.

The CDR3 is made up of 14 amino acids. Looked up from germline, CDR1 is SGHRS and CDR2 is YFSETQ. The ends were cut back, 3 bases at V and 0 bases at J, with 9 bases in the middle. The receptor comes from a woman aged 70 to 79 with acute or convalescent COVID-19. Specimen: peripheral blood. The chain couples TRBV5-1 to TRBJ2-5, with TRBD1 as a possible D gene (6 bases). This CDR3 reads CASSSGQYQETQYF. CDR3 DNA sequence: TGCGCCAGCAGCTCTGGACAGTACCAAGAGACCCAGTACTTC.